A selection of T cell receptor beta chains follows, all from one sample in a study of T cells after yellow fever vaccination. Via MiXCR, TCRdb re-called the 5' RACE reads, giving one row per CDR3 protein. Of approximately 550,000 distinct CDR3 sequences in the sample, approximately 15% were seen once. The source material was PBMCs, sampled on the day of the yellow fever booster vaccination. These receptors were taken from a man aged 25-40 years who received the YFV17D yellow fever vaccine. The CDR3 runs from the conserved cysteine through the conserved F or W. A D gene is named only where the DNA matches it firmly. Only some rows state a clone size, as once, few, many or a class for expanded clones.

size	J	V	D	DNA	CDR3
many	TRBJ1-5	TRBV12-3/TRBV12-4	NA	TGTGCCAGCAGTACAGGAGGCGGCAATCAGCCCCAGCATTTT	CASSTGGGNQPQHF
few	TRBJ2-3	TRBV7-9	NA	TGTGCCAGCAGCTTTAATAGCGGCACAGATACGCAGTATTTT	CASSFNSGTDTQYF
few	TRBJ2-1	TRBV20-1	NA	TGCAGTGCTAGCAGCGGTCCCTACAATGAGCAGTTCTTC	CSASSGPYNEQFF
NA	TRBJ2-7	TRBV19	TRBD1	TGTGCCAGTAGTGGCAGGGGGCAAACCTACGAGCAGTACTTC	CASSGRGQTYEQYF
NA	TRBJ2-7	TRBV7-2	NA	TGTGCCAGCAGCCCGATTTGGGGCGGGAATTATGAGCAGTACTTC	CASSPIWGGNYEQYF
few	TRBJ1-5	TRBV21-1	NA	TGTGCCAGCAGCTCACGGGGGGGGGCGAATCAGCCCCAGCATTTT	CASSSRGGANQPQHF
NA	TRBJ2-3	TRBV10-3	TRBD2	TGTGCCATACGAATAGCGGGAGGGCCCACAGATACGCAGTATTTT	CAIRIAGGPTDTQYF
few	TRBJ2-5	TRBV20-1	TRBD1	TGCAGTGCCCCCACAGGGGGCGGTAAGACCCAGTACTTC	CSAPTGGGKTQYF
few	TRBJ2-1	TRBV6-5	TRBD2	TGTGCCAGCAGTTACTCTCTCCTAGCGGGCCTCTCCAATGAGCAGTTCTTC	CASSYSLLAGLSNEQFF
NA	TRBJ2-3	TRBV6-1	TRBD2	TGTGCCAGCAGGGTAGCGGGCAGCACAGATACGCAGTATTTT	CASRVAGSTDTQYF
few	TRBJ1-5	TRBV12-3/TRBV12-4	NA	TGTGCCAGCAGAGGGGGGGGGGTTCAGCCCCAGCATTTT	CASRGGGVQPQHF
few	TRBJ2-7	TRBV20-1	TRBD2	TGCAGTGGGACTAGCGGGAGAGCAGACAATTACGAGCAGTACTTC	CSGTSGRADNYEQYF
NA	TRBJ2-1	TRBV12-3/TRBV12-4	TRBD1	TGTGCCAGCGAGCTTGGACAGGACGGTGAGCAGTTCTTC	CASELGQDGEQFF
few	TRBJ2-3	TRBV7-2	NA	TGTGCCAGCAGCCCGGACAGCACGCAGTATTTT	CASSPDSTQYF
NA	TRBJ1-1	TRBV9	NA	TGTGCCAGCAGCGCGGTGGGACAGAACACTGAAGCTTTCTTT	CASSAVGQNTEAFF
few	TRBJ2-2	TRBV7-2	NA	TGTGCCAGCACCAGAGCGATGAACACCGGGGAGCTGTTTTTT	CASTRAMNTGELFF
NA	TRBJ1-2	TRBV5-5	TRBD1	TGTGCCAGCAGCCCGGACAGGTCAGACTATGGCTACACCTTC	CASSPDRSDYGYTF
NA	TRBJ2-6	TRBV24-1	NA	TGTGCCACCAGTGATTTTCGCTCTGGGGCCAACGTCCTGACTTTC	CATSDFRSGANVLTF
NA	TRBJ2-1	TRBV5-6	NA	TGTGCCAGCAGCTTCACCAGCCTCAATGAGCAGTTCTTC	CASSFTSLNEQFF
few	TRBJ2-5	TRBV14	NA	TGTGCCAGCAGTCGACTAGGTCAAGAGACCCAGTACTTC	CASSRLGQETQYF
once	TRBJ1-1	TRBV12-3/TRBV12-4	NA	TGTGCCAGCAGAGGAGCACGGAACACTGAAGCTTTCTTT	CASRGARNTEAFF
few	TRBJ2-5	TRBV25-1	NA	TGTGCCAGCAGTGATCAGGCACAAGAGACCCAGTACTTC	CASSDQAQETQYF
few	TRBJ2-1	TRBV14	NA	TGTGCCAGCAGCCAAGATTCCTTCCGTGTTAAGAGGTACAATGAGCAGTTCTTC	CASSQDSFRVKRYNEQFF
many	TRBJ2-5	TRBV9	TRBD2	TGTGCCAGCAGCGTAGATAGCGGGAGAGGAGAGACCCAGTACTTC	CASSVDSGRGETQYF
few	TRBJ2-5	TRBV29-1	NA	TGCAGCGCCAAGAAGTTCCAAGAGACCCAGTACTTC	CSAKKFQETQYF
few	TRBJ2-4	TRBV7-9	NA	TGTGCCAGCAGCCTAGCGATAGGGGAGGTCAAAAACATTCAGTACTTC	CASSLAIGEVKNIQYF
NA	TRBJ2-1	TRBV4-3	NA	TGCGCCAGCAGCCAATGGTGGTACAATGAGCAGTTCTTC	CASSQWWYNEQFF
NA	TRBJ2-7	TRBV28	NA	TGTGCCAGCACCCGAGGGAATGAATACGAGCAGTACTTC	CASTRGNEYEQYF
few	TRBJ2-7	TRBV12-3/TRBV12-4	NA	TGTGCCAGCAGTTTACAGGGCCGCACCTACGAGCAGTACTTC	CASSLQGRTYEQYF
NA	TRBJ2-7	TRBV18	TRBD1	TGTGCCAGCTCACCTGTGACAGGGGTCAACGAGCAGTACTTC	CASSPVTGVNEQYF
NA	TRBJ1-1	TRBV19	TRBD1	TGTGCCAGTAGTATCTGGGACAGGAACTCTGAAGCTTTCTTT	CASSIWDRNSEAFF
few	TRBJ1-1	TRBV7-8	NA	TGTGCCAGCAGCTTATACGAGGGTACGGCTTTCTTT	CASSLYEGTAFF
NA	TRBJ2-7	TRBV20-1	TRBD1	TGCAGTGCCAAAAGGGACAGGGTGAGCTCCTACGAGCAGTACTTC	CSAKRDRVSSYEQYF
NA	TRBJ2-3	TRBV4-2	NA	TGTGCCAGCAGCCAAGACCCGGGGGATACGCAGTATTTT	CASSQDPGDTQYF
NA	TRBJ2-3	TRBV20-1	NA	TGCAGTGCCCCGCCCCCGGGGCCCACAGATACGCAGTATTTT	CSAPPPGPTDTQYF
NA	TRBJ2-5	TRBV12-3/TRBV12-4	NA	TGTGCCAGCAGTTTAGGGACGACGTACCAAGAGACCCAGTACTTC	CASSLGTTYQETQYF
NA	TRBJ1-5	TRBV28	TRBD1	TGTGCCAGCAGTTTACGAGGACAGGGAGATCAGCCCCAGCATTTT	CASSLRGQGDQPQHF
NA	TRBJ2-7	TRBV4-3	NA	TGCGCCAGCAGCCCAAGAATGGGTGCGAGTTACGAGCAGTACTTC	CASSPRMGASYEQYF
few	TRBJ2-1	TRBV5-4	NA	TGTGCCAGCAGACCACCGGGACTGGGACAAAATGAGCAGTTCTTC	CASRPPGLGQNEQFF
NA	TRBJ2-7	TRBV7-2	TRBD1	TGTGCCAGCAGCTTATCAGGGGGAGTCTCCTACGAGCAGTACTTC	CASSLSGGVSYEQYF
few	TRBJ2-2	TRBV20-1	NA	TGCAGTGCTAGAGATCGTTGGGCTCGTAACACCGGGGAGCTGTTTTTT	CSARDRWARNTGELFF
NA	TRBJ2-5	TRBV5-1	TRBD1	TGCGCCAGCAGCTCCAGACAGGGCCCGGAAGAGACCCAGTACTTC	CASSSRQGPEETQYF